This T cell receptor beta chain was sequenced in a study of cytomegalovirus exposure and HLA in healthy donors. Study conclusions and caveats: The availability of immune exposure information extended only to CMV serostatus.

Looked up from germline, CDR1 is SNHLY and CDR2 is FYNNEI. The CDR3 is 14 amino acids. Concerning this clone itself: Antigen specificity is unknown.

PCR amplification relied on 60 Vbeta primers (plus 13 Jbeta primers). The repertoire was sequenced with immunoSEQ multiplex PCR; TCRdb's copy has only in-frame clones and lacks some. This sample yields around 220,000 clones, of which 60% to 85% are seen a single time; roughly 16% belongs to the top ten. The source is a man aged 35 to 55 in good health and CMV-seronegative. The genes are TRBV2 and TRBJ2-5; 9 bases are a match to TRBD1. The J call may be wrong; the DNA end is better matched by TRBJ2-7. The sample comprised PBMCs. Written as DNA, the CDR3 is TGTGCCAGCAGCCCTCGGACAGGGGAAGGCGAGCAGTACTTC. Amino acids: CASSPRTGEGEQYF.